One and the same sample provided the 8 T cell receptor beta chains below, sequenced in a study of T cell changes during pregnancy in multiple sclerosis. Assay used: immunoSEQ multiplex PCR; TCRdb lists only in-frame clones, some missing. The sample holds 60,000 to 85,000 clones, 80% to 95% seen once. The sample here was peripheral blood, taken after pregnancy. The origin of the receptors is a female donor in good health, enrolled as a control in a pregnancy study.

The genes are TRBV23-1 and TRBJ1-2; no reliable D call. TRBV23-1 carries the ORF label, with uncertain function. This CDR3 comprises 11 residues. V lost 8 bases and J lost 8, with 12 bases in between. CDR3 bases: TGCGCCAGCGTTGGAGGGCCCGGCTACACCTTC. This encodes CASVGGPGYTF.

This clone is a singleton in its sample. This chain joins TRBV28 and TRBJ2-3; 7 bases align to TRBD2. J gave up 2 bases and V 8 bases, and 13 bases lay outside the gene matches. The CDR3 spans 16 residues. The germline V gene encodes CDR1 MDHEN and CDR2 SYDVKM. DNA for the CDR3: TGTGCCAGCCCTTCGGCTAATAGCGGGTACACAGATACGCAGTATTTT. It specifies CASPSANSGYTDTQYF.

The V gene is TRBV4-3, the J gene TRBJ2-1; the match to TRBD2 covers 8 bases. CDR3 length equals 16 residues. Germline CDR1 LGHNA, CDR2 YSLEER. After removal of 0 bases from V and 8 bases from J, the junction contained 9 bases not matched to a gene. DNA of the CDR3: TGCGCCAGCAGCCAAGATACGGCGGGAGGAGTCTATGAGCAGTTCTTC. This encodes CASSQDTAGGVYEQFF.

The rearrangement uses TRBV7-2 and TRBJ1-1, with D possibly matching TRBD1 (6 bases). Germline V lookup: CDR1 SGHTA, CDR2 FQGNSA. The CDR3 consists of 13 residues. V gave up 3 bases and J gave up 1 base, with 6 bases separating them. For the CDR3, the DNA is TGTGCCAGCAGCTTGGGACAGAACACTGAAGCTTTCTTT. Translation gives CASSLGQNTEAFF.

The chain is built from TRBV27 and TRBJ2-1; D is unclear. Trimming shortened V by 2 bases and J by 3 bases, and 5 bases separated the two germline ends. Germline CDR1 reads MNHEY; CDR2 reads SMNVEV (reference sequence). The CDR3 length is 13 residues. CDR3 sequence (DNA): TGTGCCAGCAGTTTAGCCAGCTACAATGAGCAGTTCTTC. This sequence encodes CASSLASYNEQFF.

The J gene is TRBJ1-2, the V gene TRBV7-8, with a tentative D call TRBD1 (6 bases). Germline assignment: CDR1 SGHVS and CDR2 FQNEAQ. This CDR3 contains 15 residues. The ends were cut back, 1 base at V and 3 bases at J, with 12 bases in the middle. CDR3 in amino acids: CASSLGRGRDYGYTF. The CDR3, as DNA: TGTGCCAGCAGCTTAGGCAGGGGAAGGGACTATGGCTACACCTTC.

The chain is built from TRBV4-1 and TRBJ1-4; the D is unclear. This CDR3 comprises 16 residues. Germline V gene data show CDR1 as MGHRA and CDR2 as YSYEKL. V lost 1 base and J 0 bases, leaving 9 bases between the germline ends. CDR3 in DNA: TGCGCCAGCAGCCAAGCCCGGACTGCAACTAATGAAAAACTGTTTTTT. It yields the protein CASSQARTATNEKLFF.

The J gene is TRBJ1-1, the V gene TRBV7-9, with 9 bases aligning to TRBD1. The CDR3 sequence is 11 residues long. V dropped 10 bases and J dropped 4; count of bases not matched to a gene: 1. CDR1 and CDR2 (germline): SEHNR, FQNEAQ (reference sequence). For the CDR3, the DNA is TGTGCCACGACAGGGGGCACTGAAGCTTTCTTT. It encodes CATTGGTEAFF.